This T cell receptor (beta chain) comes out of a study of long-term antiretroviral therapy in people with HIV. Germline V gives CDR1 MGHRA, CDR2 YSYEKL. The CDR3 has 15 amino acids. The V end lost 4 bases, the J end lost 1 base, and 14 bases lay between the germline ends. Runs used v3.0 of the immunoSEQ assay and were done at survey level. Generated by immunoSEQ multiplex PCR, the TCRdb table keeps only in-frame clones and is missing some. The table records 9,500 to 11,000 clones, 84% of them present only once. This TCR was recovered from a man in his forties or fifties with HIV. The sequences come from unsorted PBMCs, collected 7.2 years after starting antiretroviral therapy. The chain uses TRBV4-1 and TRBJ2-7; D may be TRBD2 (5 bases). The CDR3 protein is CASSPFSGDSYEQYF. CDR3 nucleotide sequence: TGCGCCAGCAGCCCTTTCAGCGGCGATTCCTACGAGCAGTACTTC.